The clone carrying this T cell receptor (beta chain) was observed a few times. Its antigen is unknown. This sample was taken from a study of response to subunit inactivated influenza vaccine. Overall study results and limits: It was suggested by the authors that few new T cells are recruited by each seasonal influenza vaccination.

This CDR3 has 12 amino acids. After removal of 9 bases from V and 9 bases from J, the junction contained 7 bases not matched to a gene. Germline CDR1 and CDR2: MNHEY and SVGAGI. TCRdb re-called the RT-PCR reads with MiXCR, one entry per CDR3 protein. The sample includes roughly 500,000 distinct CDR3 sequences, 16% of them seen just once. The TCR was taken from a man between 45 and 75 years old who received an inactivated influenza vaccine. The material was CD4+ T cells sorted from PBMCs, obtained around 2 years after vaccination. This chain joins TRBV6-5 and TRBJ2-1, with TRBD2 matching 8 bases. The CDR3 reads CASLAGWGEQFF. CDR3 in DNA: TGTGCCAGTTTAGCGGGATGGGGTGAGCAGTTCTTC.